The entry below describes one T cell receptor beta chain. Germline CDR1 and CDR2: MRHNA and SNTAGT. The CDR3 loop spans 15 amino acids. Trimming removed 8 bases from V and 2 bases from J; junction bases left unmatched: 5. This sample is drawn from a study of PD-1 blockade in classical Hodgkin lymphoma. Here immunoSEQ multiplex PCR was the method, and the copy in TCRdb shows in-frame clones only, minus some. The sample yields about 35,000 clones, 75% to 95% seen once. Exposure to brentuximab vedotin varied, and each patient had relapsed following autologous stem cell transplantation. Magnetic negative selection of thawed PBMCs was the method by which CD4+ T cells were purified.

The sample in question was CD4+ T cells from blood, obtained at baseline. The sequence was collected from a human donor with classical Hodgkin lymphoma. V and J are TRBV6-4 and TRBJ2-1; 11 bases match TRBD2. CDR3 residues: CASEYSGRAYNEQFF. CDR3 nucleotide sequence: TGTGCCAGCGAATATAGCGGGAGGGCCTACAATGAGCAGTTCTTC.